What follows are 26 T cell receptor beta chains derived from one specimen sequenced in a study of blood T cell repertoires in COVID-19. Sequenced by immunoSEQ multiplex PCR; TCRdb stores in-frame clones only, minus some. Of 270,000 or so clones detected, nearly 90% appear once; the ten largest clones hold approximately 5%. The sample taken for sequencing was peripheral blood. Every receptor here comes from a woman aged 40 to 50 who had recovered from COVID-19.

This chain uses TRBV18 with TRBJ2-7, with D uncertain. The CDR3 is 14 amino acids. Trimming left V 0 bases short and J 4 bases short, with 10 bases between. CDR1 is KGHSH, CDR2 LQKENI, per germline. The CDR3 reads CASSPPSGMYEQYF. The DNA for the CDR3 is TGTGCCAGCTCACCACCTTCAGGCATGTACGAGCAGTACTTC.

The chain recombines TRBV28 with TRBJ1-5; 7 nucleotides match TRBD1. CDR1 and CDR2 from the germline V gene are MDHEN and SYDVKM. V lost 3 bases to trimming and J lost 6 bases; unmatched junction nucleotides: 8. This CDR3 contains 15 residues. CDR3 DNA sequence: TGTGCCAGCAGTTTTAATTTAGGGGGCACTCAGCCCCAGCATTTT. This codes for CASSFNLGGTQPQHF.

J is TRBJ2-2 and V is TRBV13, with D uncertain. From germline, CDR1 is PRHDT and CDR2 FYEKMQ (reference sequence). Trimming shortened V by 5 bases and J by 7 bases, and 11 bases separated the two germline ends. The CDR3 spans 13 residues. This CDR3 reads CASSLRGSGELFF. For the CDR3, the DNA is TGTGCCAGCAGCCTCCGCGGTAGCGGGGAGCTGTTTTTT.

The chain is built from TRBV10-1 and TRBJ2-1; 11 positions agree with TRBD2. The V gene end was trimmed by 3 bases and the J gene end by 4 bases; junction bases not matched to a gene: 8. The CDR3 extends over 17 amino acids. Germline-derived CDR1 and CDR2 are WNHNN and SYGVQD (reference sequence). CDR3 loop: CASSEDVAGGKYNEQFF. The CDR3 coding sequence is TGCGCCAGCAGTGAAGACGTAGCGGGGGGGAAATACAATGAGCAGTTCTTC.

About this clone itself: The junction shows a germline mismatch at one end, possibly a read error. V usage is TRBV15 and J usage is TRBJ2-3; TRBD2 agrees at 8 bases. Looked up from germline, CDR1 is LNHNV and CDR2 is YYDKDF (reference sequence). The CDR3 length is 16 residues. Here the CDR3 reads CATSRGGGLDTGTQYF. The CDR3 coding sequence is TGTGCCACCAGCAGAGGGGGGGGACTAGATACAGGTACGCAGTATTTT.

The J gene is TRBJ2-3, the V gene TRBV19; TRBD1 is a possible D gene (7 bases). In germline, CDR1 is LNHDA, CDR2 SQIVND (reference sequence). V lost 6 bases to trimming and J lost 6 bases, with 22 bases between them. This CDR3 has 16 residues. DNA for the CDR3: TGTGCCAGTAGCTTAGGACAGGCCGCGGGAATGGATACGCAGTATTTT. As protein: CASSLGQAAGMDTQYF. The variable domain in full, with the rest retrieved from reference TRBV19 and TRBJ2-3, is DGGITQSPKYLFRKEGQNVTLSCEQNLNHDAMYWYRQDPGQGLRLIYYSQIVNDFQKGDIAEGYSVSREKKESFPLTVTSAQKNPTAFYLCASSLGQAAGMDTQYFGPGTRLTVL.

This CDR3 reads CASSLRGSDTQYF. The CDR3 DNA sequence: TGTGCCAGCAGCTTAAGGGGATCAGATACGCAGTATTTT. The chain combines TRBV11-3 with TRBJ2-3, with a weak D call TRBD1 (5 bases). Trimming pared 2 bases from V and 4 bases from J, leaving 7 bases between. The CDR3 is 13 amino acids. The germline V gene has CDR1 SGHNT and CDR2 YENEEA.

V gene TRBV7-6 combines with J gene TRBJ2-1; TRBD2 is a possible D gene (5 bases). Looked up from germline, CDR1 is SGHVS and CDR2 is FNYEAQ. V was cut by 1 base and J by 4 bases, with 11 bases left in between. The CDR3 is made up of 15 amino acids. The DNA of the CDR3 is TGTGCCAGCAGCTTAGATCTAGCCGAATACAATGAGCAGTTCTTC. Amino acids: CASSLDLAEYNEQFF.

CDR3: CASNLGQVNTGELFF. CDR3 DNA sequence: TGTGCCAGCAACCTAGGACAGGTTAACACCGGGGAGCTGTTTTTT. The chain carries TRBV9 and TRBJ2-2; 7 positions agree with TRBD1. Germline CDR1 is SGDLS and CDR2 is YYNGEE. The CDR3 loop spans 15 amino acids. Trimming at V came to 6 bases and at J to 2 bases, leaving 7 bases not matched to a gene.

The chain couples TRBV5-1 to TRBJ1-2; unclear D gene. V dropped 0 bases and J dropped 0 bases, with 9 bases sitting between them. The length of the CDR3 is 15 residues. Per the germline V gene, CDR1 is SGHRS and CDR2 is YFSETQ. The CDR3, as DNA: TGCGCCAGCAGCTTGGCCGTGTCCTCTAACTATGGCTACACCTTC. It yields the protein CASSLAVSSNYGYTF.

This clone showed up just once. The chain couples TRBV9 to TRBJ2-2; D is uncertain. Germline loops: CDR1 SGDLS, CDR2 YYNGEE. This CDR3 region has 12 residues. V was shortened by 4 bases and J by 9 bases, with 10 bases between the two germline ends. The CDR3 protein is CASSPFERELFF. In DNA, the CDR3 is TGTGCCAGCAGCCCCTTTGAGAGGGAGCTGTTTTTT.

As DNA, the CDR3 is TGTGCCAGCAGTTCTTCCCCGGAGGTTTACGAGCAGTACTTC. Its protein is CASSSSPEVYEQYF. V gene TRBV6-5 combines with J gene TRBJ2-7; the D gene is possibly TRBD2 (5 bases). Deletions cut 4 bases from V and 4 bases from J, with 14 bases between. The CDR3 contains 14 residues. Germline-derived CDR1 and CDR2 are MNHEY and SVGAGI.

The J gene is TRBJ2-3, the V gene TRBV4-3, with TRBD2 matching 13 bases. Germline CDR1 LGHNA, CDR2 YSLEER. The V and J ends lost 0 bases and 2 bases, in that order; junction bases with no gene match: 17. CDR3 size: 22 residues. The CDR3 loop reads CASSQDWVTSGRSLEITDTQYF. The CDR3 nucleotides read TGCGCCAGCAGCCAAGACTGGGTGACTAGCGGGAGGTCCCTGGAGATCACAGATACGCAGTATTTT.

The CDR3 sequence: CASSREGRPTDTQYF. The CDR3 bases are TGTGCCAGCAGCCGGGAGGGGAGACCCACAGATACGCAGTATTTT. V and J are TRBV7-9 and TRBJ2-3; 8 bases fit TRBD2. This CDR3 contains 15 residues. After removal of 5 bases from V and 2 bases from J, the junction contained 6 bases not matched to a gene. Germline V gene sequence: CDR1 SEHNR, CDR2 FQNEAQ (reference sequence).

The J gene is TRBJ2-1, the V gene TRBV2, with a tentative D call TRBD1 (6 bases). The CDR3 totals 16 residues. V lost 5 bases to trimming and J lost 3 bases, with 17 bases between them. CDR1 and CDR2 from the germline V gene are SNHLY and FYNNEI. The CDR3 is CASSFLPGHDYNEQFF. In nucleotides, the CDR3 is TGTGCCAGCAGTTTCCTCCCGGGACACGACTACAATGAGCAGTTCTTC.

The sample holds one count of this clone. The chain links TRBV18 to TRBJ2-7; the D gene is possibly TRBD1 (5 bases). The ends were cut back, 2 bases at V and 5 bases at J, with 13 bases in the middle. From germline, CDR1 is KGHSH and CDR2 LQKENI. CDR3 size: 14 residues. The CDR3 is CASSPDIQDDEQYF. CDR3 in DNA: TGTGCCAGCTCACCAGATATACAGGACGACGAGCAGTACTTC. The full variable domain, in which reference TRBV18 and TRBJ2-7 provide the parts outside the CDR3, is NAGVMQNPRHLVRRRGQEARLRCSPMKGHSHVYWYRQLPEEGLKFMVYLQKENIIDESGMPKERFSAEFPKEGPSILRIQQVVRGDSAAYFCASSPDIQDDEQYFGPGTRLTVT.

This clone was recorded once. The chain recombines TRBV6-5 with TRBJ1-6; unclear D gene. The germline gives CDR1 MNHEY, CDR2 SVGAGI. V gave up 1 base and J gave up 12 bases, with 7 bases separating them. This CDR3 contains 12 residues. For the CDR3, the DNA is TGTGCCAGCAGTTACTTGAGTGGACCCCTCCACTTT. Protein: CASSYLSGPLHF.

V gene TRBV19 combines with J gene TRBJ2-6, with D perhaps matching TRBD2 (6 bases). Germline CDR1 and CDR2: LNHDA and SQIVND (reference sequence). The CDR3 sequence is 14 residues long. Trimming cost V 7 bases and J 0 bases, with 7 bases left between them. Here the CDR3 reads CASKEGSGANVLTF. The CDR3 nucleotides read TGTGCCAGTAAGGAGGGCTCTGGGGCCAACGTCCTGACTTTC.

The chain carries TRBV5-4 and TRBJ2-2, with no clear D. This CDR3 comprises 15 residues. Germline V gives CDR1 SGHNT, CDR2 YYREEE (reference sequence). Trimming removed 0 bases from V and 4 bases from J, with 10 bases in between. CDR3 DNA: TGTGCCAGCAGCTTGGGAGGTAGAGGCACCGGGGAGCTGTTTTTT. The encoded protein is CASSLGGRGTGELFF.

The gene calls are TRBV5-4 and TRBJ2-5; the match to TRBD1 covers 9 bases. Germline V gives CDR1 SGHNT, CDR2 YYREEE (reference sequence). The CDR3 is 13 residues long. V trimming: 4 bases; J trimming: 4 bases; junction bases outside the gene matches: 2. CDR3 DNA sequence: TGTGCCAGCAGCCAGGGACAGGGAGAGACCCAGTACTTC. Translation gives CASSQGQGETQYF.

The chain has TRBV6-1 and TRBJ2-2, with 8 nucleotides matching TRBD1. Germline V lookup: CDR1 MNHNS, CDR2 SASEGT. CDR3 length equals 15 residues. After removal of 10 bases from V and 6 bases from J, the junction contained 13 bases not matched to a gene. The CDR3 spells CATLQDRESPGELFF. CDR3 in DNA: TGTGCCACCCTTCAGGACAGGGAATCCCCCGGGGAGCTGTTTTTT.

CDR3 DNA sequence: TGCGCCAGCAGTCCCGACAGGGTGGCGGCTTTCTTT. It is translated as CASSPDRVAAFF. The chain couples TRBV10-2 to TRBJ1-1; 7 nucleotides agree with TRBD1. Germline loops: CDR1 WSHSY, CDR2 SAAADI. The CDR3 totals 12 residues. J lost 11 bases, V lost 5 bases, and 8 bases had no gene match.

The chain joins TRBV7-8 to TRBJ1-5; possibly TRBD1 for D (6 bases). CDR1 is SGHVS, CDR2 FQNEAQ, per germline. The V and J ends lost 1 base and 3 bases respectively, with 7 bases between them. The length of the CDR3 is 14 residues. This chain's CDR3 is CASSLDRVNQPQHF. Here the CDR3 DNA reads TGTGCCAGCAGCTTAGACAGGGTCAATCAGCCCCAGCATTTT.

The chain employs TRBV5-4 and TRBJ2-2, with 13 bases fitting TRBD2. CDR3 size: 17 residues. From germline, CDR1 is SGHNT and CDR2 YYREEE (reference sequence). V gave up 4 bases and J gave up 6 bases; unmatched junction bases: 9. The CDR3 DNA sequence: TGTGCCAGCAGCGGAACTAGCGGGGGGGCTGTACCCGGGGAGCTGTTTTTT. Encoded protein: CASSGTSGGAVPGELFF.

V usage is TRBV6-5 and J usage is TRBJ2-2, with 7 nucleotides matching TRBD2. Germline lookup yields CDR1 MNHEY and CDR2 SVGAGI. The CDR3 is made up of 13 amino acids. With 6 bases clipped from V and 5 bases from J, the junction kept 3 bases outside the gene matches. The CDR3, as DNA: TGTGCCAGCAGGGGAGGGCCGACCGGGGAGCTGTTTTTT. Its translation is CASRGGPTGELFF.

The genes are TRBV9 and TRBJ2-3; the match to TRBD2 covers 7 bases. V was clipped by 0 bases and J by 0 bases; unmatched bases: 4. The V gene's germline CDR1 is SGDLS and CDR2 YYNGEE. This CDR3 contains 16 residues. Here the CDR3 DNA reads TGTGCCAGCAGCGTAGCGGGACTACCTAGCACAGATACGCAGTATTTT. Amino acid sequence: CASSVAGLPSTDTQYF.